This T cell receptor beta chain derives from a study of T-cell reconstitution after alpha-beta-depleted transplantation in children (dated by TCRdb to about 2016). Broadly, across the study: Using TCR repertoire profiling, the study quantitatively followed how T-cell immune reconstitution unfolded in children after TCRalphabeta/CD19-depleted allogeneic hematopoietic cell transplantation. Here is what the overall study found, with its caveats: The apparently early recovery of alphabetaT-cell counts about two months after transplant reportedly depended on only several hundred rapidly expanded clones that came from non-depleted graft cells. In some patients, high TCRbeta diversity at day 60 was attributed to recipient T cells and intrathymic progenitors that had survived conditioning. Over the following months the frequencies of hyperexpanded clones went down, and after one year T-cell counts and TCRbeta diversity were mostly credited to newly produced T cells.

Library prep was done by PCR. The sequencer was an Illumina HiSeq 2500. TCR libraries were prepared with molecular barcoding, using unique molecular identifiers to normalize TCRbeta repertoire quantification. Using fastp at Q25 and MiXCR, TCRdb reprocessed the public reads and kept productive beta chains. Each entry merges the rows of one CDR3 protein and shows their most common DNA and genes. The sample table shows some 200,000 distinct CDR3 sequences, and approximately 6.9% are seen once. The biggest ten clones account for just over 5.5% of the sample. The treatment or condition label here, explained by the study, means: allogeneic hematopoietic cell transplantation with graft depleted of TCRalphabeta T cells and CD19 B cells. TCRalphabeta/CD19-depleted allogeneic hematopoietic cell grafts were given to the transplant recipients, all of whom were children. This clonotype was detected ten times or more. This receptor's antigen is unknown. Base qualities are not at hand, and no much larger clone is one base apart.

The TCR comes from a boy between 2 and 10 years old with acute lymphoblastic leukemia, due to receive a stem cell transplant. Sequences were derived from PBMCs, sampled before TCRalphabeta/CD19-depleted stem cell transplant.

The CDR3 protein is CASSAGTGDQPQHF. In nucleotides, the sequence is TGTGCCAGCAGTGCCGGGACAGGGGATCAGCCCCAGCATTTT. Here the chain combines TRBV28 and TRBJ1-5, with 10 bases aligning to TRBD1. The CDR3 contains 14 residues, cysteine and phenylalanine counted. The read is trimmed to its CDR3 DNA, 42 bases read in frame from base 1. Based on the germline V gene, the CDR1 and CDR2 sequences are MDHEN and SYDVKM. V trim: 5 bases; J trim: 5 bases; unmatched bases: 3.